The TCR beta chain under discussion was sequenced for a study of graft-versus-host responses after intestinal transplantation. Overall study: The study gave all recipients anti-thymocyte globulin induction, then tacrolimus and steroids for roughly 3 years.

The CDR3 contains 15 residues. V shed 2 bases, J shed 6 bases, and the junction held 7 bases outside the gene matches. Germline CDR1 reads LNHDA; CDR2 reads SQIVND (reference sequence). Repertoires were generated with immunoSEQ multiplex PCR, while TCRdb's copy carries only in-frame clones and drops some. This sample has about 94,000 clones; around nine tenths occur once, and the top ten carry under 0.55%. In the case of this clone: Its target is unknown.

The V call is TRBV19, the J call TRBJ2-7; 10 bases are shared with TRBD1. Sample: unstimulated CD8+ T cells sorted from spleen or lymph node cells, taken before intestinal transplant. The origin of this receptor is a human donor who received an intestinal transplant. CDR3 in DNA: TGTGCCAGTAGTATACCGGGACAGGGGCCCCTCGAGCAGTACTTC. Encoded protein: CASSIPGQGPLEQYF.